The entry that follows covers one TCR beta chain sequence. Authors' analysis steps: Nucleated cell counts were estimated from reference gene primer amplification. Clones were sequenced by immunoSEQ multiplex PCR, and TCRdb holds only the in-frame ones, with some missing. For V, J and clone size, that table is used; D and trimming come from the DNA. The data contain roughly 500,000 clones, over 75% of them singletons. This record belongs to a study of blood T cell repertoires in COVID-19. Study overall: Samples representing acute and convalescent COVID-19 were sourced from the United States, Italy and Spain. Sources were T cells, B-cell-depleted T cells, or PBMCs; the material itself was cDNA or gDNA.

This CDR3 region has 15 residues. Trimming stripped 0 bases from V and 1 base from J, with 10 bases between. Germline lookup yields CDR1 SGHRS and CDR2 YFSETQ. This TCR was recovered from a human donor in a cohort sampled during active COVID-19. The sample was peripheral blood. This sequence joins TRBV5-1 and TRBJ2-5; D not certain. This CDR3 is CASSLDMGIQETQYF. The CDR3 DNA sequence: TGCGCCAGCAGCTTGGATATGGGCATCCAAGAGACCCAGTACTTC.